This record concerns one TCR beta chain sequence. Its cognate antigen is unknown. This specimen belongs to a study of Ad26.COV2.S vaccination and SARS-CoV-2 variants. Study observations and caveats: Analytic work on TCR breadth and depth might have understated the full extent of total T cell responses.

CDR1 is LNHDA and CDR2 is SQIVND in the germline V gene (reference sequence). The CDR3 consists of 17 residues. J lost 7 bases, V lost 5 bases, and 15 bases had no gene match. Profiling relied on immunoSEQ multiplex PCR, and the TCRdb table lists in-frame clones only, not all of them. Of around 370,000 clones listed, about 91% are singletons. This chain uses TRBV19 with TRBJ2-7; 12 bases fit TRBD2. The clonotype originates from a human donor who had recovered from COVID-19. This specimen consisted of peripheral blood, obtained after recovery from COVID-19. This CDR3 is CASSAGLAGILNREQYF. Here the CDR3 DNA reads TGTGCCAGTAGTGCGGGACTAGCGGGTATCTTAAATCGAGAGCAGTACTTC.